This TCR beta chain was recovered during a study of shared clonotypes between healthy human individuals. General study results and limits: A reduction in generation probabilities was seen for non-shared clonotypes relative to those shared by all four donors.

The method was immunoSEQ multiplex PCR; TCRdb's version includes in-frame clones alone and lacks a portion of them. Of approximately 810,000 clones in the sample, nearly 95% were seen once. Terminally differentiated effector memory CD45RA+ cells were left out of the naive CD8 fraction, which was CD45RO-negative and positively selected for CCR7. On this clone: Its cognate antigen is unknown.

The source of this sequence is a young man in good health. The sequenced sample was naive CD8+ T cells sorted from blood.

The CDR3 nucleotides are TGCGCCAGCAGCCAGTCCGGGACAGGGGGCGATTATGGCTACACCTTC. As protein: CASSQSGTGGDYGYTF. This chain uses TRBV4-3 with TRBJ1-2, with TRBD1 matching 12 bases. This CDR3 has 16 amino acids. V dropped 3 bases and J dropped 5; count of bases not matched to a gene: 7. CDR1 and CDR2 from the germline V gene are LGHNA and YSLEER.